A few counts support the clone carrying this TCR beta chain. The data originate from a study of identical twins. From the 5' RACE reads, TCRdb called clonotypes with MiXCR, one entry per CDR3 protein. The sample yields 600,000 to 700,000 distinct CDR3 sequences, roughly 20% seen once. The length of the CDR3 is 14 residues. Deletions cut 0 bases from V and 3 bases from J, with 9 bases between. Per germline, CDR1 DFQATT and CDR2 SNEGSKA (reference sequence). The same data also contributed to another study, on T cells expressing NK-cell markers.

The sequence was collected from a woman aged 18-29 years in good health. The V gene is TRBV20-1, the J gene TRBJ2-1; the D is unclear. The sample was PBMCs. The chain's CDR3 is CSAREAGFYNEQFF. CDR3 sequence (DNA): TGCAGTGCTAGAGAAGCCGGATTCTACAATGAGCAGTTCTTC.